Below are 21 T cell receptor beta chains sequenced from a single sample in a study of T-cell reconstitution after alpha-beta-depleted transplantation in children. Preparation of the TCRbeta library involved a method that used unique molecular identifiers. MiXCR was run by TCRdb on the PCR reads, yielding one entry per CDR3 protein. The profile shows about 830,000 distinct CDR3 sequences, 15% to 20% of them singletons. Specimen: PBMCs, mostly from graft donor cells, collected 360 days after TCRalphabeta/CD19-depleted stem cell transplant. Source of these receptors: a male patient under 18 who had a stem cell transplant for acute lymphoblastic leukemia, so the T cells may come from the graft donor.

This clonotype was recorded a few times. V and J are TRBV29-1 and TRBJ1-1, with D uncertain. CDR1 and CDR2 (germline): SQVTM, ANQGSEA. This CDR3 region has 15 residues. V dropped 6 bases and J dropped 0 bases, with 17 bases sitting between them. CDR3 residues: CSVSQIQSMNTEAFF. CDR3 in DNA: TGCAGCGTCTCCCAAATACAGTCCATGAACACTGAAGCTTTCTTT. Drawing the rest from reference TRBV29-1 and TRBJ1-1, the complete variable domain is SAVISQKPSRDICQRGTSLTIQCQVDSQVTMMFWYRQQPGQSLTLIATANQGSEATYESGFVIDKFPISRPNLTFSTLTVSNMSPEDSSIYLCSVSQIQSMNTEAFFGQGTRLTVV.

V and J are TRBV29-1 and TRBJ1-1; no definite D call. The CDR3 extends over 12 amino acids. Germline CDR1 reads SQVTM; CDR2 reads ANQGSEA. CDR3 sequence: CLCTREITEAFF. The DNA of the CDR3 is TGCCTATGCACCAGAGAGATCACTGAAGCTTTCTTT.

This clonotype turned up a few times. The chain is built from TRBV5-1 and TRBJ2-5, with 9 bases fitting TRBD2. This CDR3 comprises 15 residues. V was clipped by 1 base and J by 5 bases; unmatched bases: 6. In germline, CDR1 is SGHRS, CDR2 YFSETQ. The CDR3 DNA sequence: TGCGCCAGCAGCTTGATGGCGGGAGGGCCGGAGACCCAGTACTTC. Protein sequence: CASSLMAGGPETQYF.

The chain employs TRBV7-6 and TRBJ2-7, with TRBD2 matching 7 bases. The germline CDR1 and CDR2 sequences are SGHVS and FNYEAQ. V lost 1 base, J lost 3 bases, and 9 bases stayed unmatched. This CDR3 is 16 amino acids long. CDR3 bases: TGTGCCAGCAGCTTAGGTGGGCTAGCGGAAATCTACGAGCAGTACTTC. Translating gives CASSLGGLAEIYEQYF.

This clonotype turned up a few times. The chain uses TRBV7-3 and TRBJ2-1; 9 bases match TRBD1. Germline trimming cut 4 bases from V and 8 bases from J; bases unmatched to any gene: 9. Germline assignment: CDR1 SGHTA and CDR2 FQGTGA. The CDR3 consists of 15 residues. In DNA form, the CDR3 reads TGTGCCAGCAGCTCCACAGGGGGCGTCGGTTATGAGCAGTTCTTC. Protein product: CASSSTGGVGYEQFF.

CDR3 bases: TGCGCCAGCAGCTTGGTCGCACGCGGGACCCACAATGAGCAGTTCTTC. This translates into CASSLVARGTHNEQFF. The V gene is TRBV5-1, the J gene TRBJ2-1; TRBD2 might be the D (6 bases). V lost 0 bases to trimming and J lost 5 bases, with 15 bases between them. This CDR3 contains 16 residues. Per germline, CDR1 SGHRS and CDR2 YFSETQ. The full variable domain, with the rest looked up from reference TRBV5-1 and TRBJ2-1, is KAGVTQTPRYLIKTRGQQVTLSCSPISGHRSVSWYQQTPGQGLQFLFEYFSETQRNKGNFPGRFSGRQFSNSRSEMNVSTLELGDSALYLCASSLVARGTHNEQFFGPGTRLTVL.

This clonotype was recorded many times. The chain uses TRBV9 and TRBJ2-3, with D perhaps TRBD2 (6 bases). This CDR3 contains 14 residues. CDR1 SGDLS and CDR2 YYNGEE come from the germline V gene. The V gene lost 4 bases and the J gene lost 1 base, with 10 bases spanning the gap. CDR3 region: CASSSRLGTDTQYF. The CDR3 DNA sequence: TGTGCCAGCAGCTCCCGACTAGGCACAGATACGCAGTATTTT.

The J gene is TRBJ2-6, the V gene TRBV20-1; D is uncertain. V lost 5 bases and J 0 bases, leaving 11 bases between the germline ends. The CDR3 totals 15 residues. Germline assignment: CDR1 DFQATT and CDR2 SNEGSKA (reference sequence). CDR3 in amino acids: CSAARSRSGANVLTF. The CDR3 nucleotides are TGCAGTGCTGCCAGGAGTCGCTCTGGGGCCAACGTCCTGACTTTC.

The V and J genes are TRBV12-3 or TRBV12-4 and TRBJ2-3; D call uncertain. The V gene lost 3 bases and the J gene lost 14 bases, with 18 bases spanning the gap. CDR3 length: 13 amino acids. Here the CDR3 reads CASSFEVFQPPYF. CDR3 sequence (DNA): TGTGCCAGCAGTTTTGAGGTCTTCCAACCCCCGTATTTT.

The chain recombines TRBV5-1 with TRBJ2-1, with TRBD2 identical over 13 bases. The germline gives CDR1 SGHRS, CDR2 YFSETQ. V lost 8 bases, J lost 4 bases, and 15 bases stayed unmatched. The CDR3 is made up of 18 amino acids. The CDR3 protein is CASFPGLAGNLAYNEQFF. The CDR3 DNA follows: TGCGCCAGTTTTCCGGGACTAGCGGGAAATTTGGCGTACAATGAGCAGTTCTTC.

CDR3 residues: CASSGTGESEQYF. The CDR3 region has the DNA TGTGCCAGCTCCGGGACAGGGGAAAGCGAGCAGTACTTC. The chain recombines TRBV6-1 with TRBJ2-7; the match to TRBD1 covers 10 bases. This CDR3 is built from 13 residues. Trimming cost V 8 bases and J 6 bases; bases outside gene matches: 7. The germline CDR1 and CDR2 sequences are MNHNS and SASEGT.

This clonotype was counted between two and nine times. The chain is built from TRBV10-3 and TRBJ2-1, with 10 bases lining up with TRBD2. Unmatched junction bases numbered 15, after V lost 7 bases and J lost 9 bases. Germline V gives CDR1 ENHRY, CDR2 SYGVKD. The CDR3 has 16 amino acids. The CDR3, as DNA: TGTGCCATCACCCCTAGCGGGAGCGGCCACAATGCTGAGCAGTTCTTC. As protein: CAITPSGSGHNAEQFF.

This clonotype was detected only a few times. V and J are TRBV2 and TRBJ2-6; D is unresolved. Germline CDR1 SNHLY, CDR2 FYNNEI. The V gene lost 6 bases and the J gene lost 5 bases, with 11 bases spanning the gap. The CDR3 runs to 14 residues. CDR3 loop: CASRPNVRANVLTF. In DNA, the CDR3 is TGTGCCAGCAGGCCGAACGTGCGGGCCAACGTCCTGACTTTC.

This rearrangement joins TRBV20-1 to TRBJ2-7; 9 bases line up with TRBD2. V shed 5 bases and J 6 bases; nucleotides not matched to a gene: 11. Germline V gene lookup returns CDR1 DFQATT and CDR2 SNEGSKA (reference sequence). The CDR3 extends over 14 amino acids. CDR3 coding DNA: TGCAGTGCTTCCCCTAGCGGGATGTCTTCCGAGCAGTACTTC. Its protein product is CSASPSGMSSEQYF.

This clonotype came up many times. The CDR3 DNA reads as TGCAGCGGGTGGACAGTCCTAGCCGAGCAGTACTTC. This gives the protein CSGWTVLAEQYF. V gene TRBV29-1 combines with J gene TRBJ2-7; D might be TRBD1 (6 bases). Germline V lookup: CDR1 SQVTM, CDR2 ANQGSEA. The length of the CDR3 is 12 residues. The V and J ends lost 7 bases and 6 bases respectively, with 16 bases between them.

This clonotype was seen only a few times. The genes are TRBV5-1 and TRBJ2-1, with TRBD2 matching over 8 bases. The germline V gene encodes CDR1 SGHRS and CDR2 YFSETQ. This CDR3 comprises 20 residues. V lost 4 bases and J lost 1; bases outside the gene matches: 19. CDR3 amino acids: CASSPLGSGRSYRSYNEQFF. In DNA form, the CDR3 reads TGCGCCAGCAGCCCTCTGGGGAGCGGGAGATCGTATAGGTCCTACAATGAGCAGTTCTTC.

The sample holds many counts of this clonotype. An end of the junction does not agree with germline; a read error may underlie this. This chain joins TRBV5-1 and TRBJ2-7, with 7 bases lining up with TRBD1. CDR1 is SGHRS, CDR2 YFSETQ, per germline. This CDR3 region has 13 residues. CDR3 protein: CASSWDSPYEQYF. As DNA, the CDR3 is TGTGCCAGCAGTTGGGACAGTCCCTACGAGCAGTACTTC.

This clonotype came up many times. The chain carries TRBV18 and TRBJ2-1; D unclear. The germline V gene has CDR1 KGHSH and CDR2 LQKENI. Trimming removed 8 bases at V and 2 bases at J, with 16 bases between. This CDR3 is 15 amino acids long. CDR3 amino acids: CASTSDGSTYNEQFF. In DNA form, the CDR3 reads TGTGCCAGCACATCGGATGGCAGTACCTACAATGAGCAGTTCTTC.

This clonotype has more than one count but fewer than ten. The chain is built from TRBV19 and TRBJ2-7; possibly TRBD2 for D (5 bases). V was clipped by 2 bases and J by 2 bases, with 10 bases between them. The CDR3 has 14 amino acids. CDR1 is LNHDA and CDR2 is SQIVND in the germline V gene (reference sequence). The CDR3 coding sequence is TGTGCCAGTAGTATATGGGAGTCACCCTACGAGCAGTACTTC. Protein product: CASSIWESPYEQYF. Full variable domain (rest looked up from reference TRBV19 and TRBJ2-7): DGGITQSPKYLFRKEGQNVTLSCEQNLNHDAMYWYRQDPGQGLRLIYYSQIVNDFQKGDIAEGYSVSREKKESFPLTVTSAQKNPTAFYLCASSIWESPYEQYFGPGTRLTVT.

The chain uses TRBV11-1 and TRBJ1-2, with TRBD1 matching 8 bases. CDR3 length equals 13 residues. Germline V gene lookup returns CDR1 SGHAT and CDR2 FQDESV (reference sequence). Germline trimming cut 5 bases from V and 4 bases from J; bases unmatched to any gene: 3. Here the CDR3 reads CASSITGGYGYTF. The CDR3 DNA is TGTGCCAGCAGCATTACAGGGGGCTATGGCTACACCTTC.

The chain employs TRBV5-1 and TRBJ2-3, with a tentative D call TRBD2 (5 bases). Trimming cost V 2 bases and J 1 base, with 14 bases left between them. Germline-derived CDR1 and CDR2 are SGHRS and YFSETQ. The CDR3 loop spans 16 amino acids. The CDR3 loop is CASSFGAGRGTDTQYF. The DNA for the CDR3 is TGCGCCAGCAGCTTCGGCGCGGGCCGTGGCACAGATACGCAGTATTTT.